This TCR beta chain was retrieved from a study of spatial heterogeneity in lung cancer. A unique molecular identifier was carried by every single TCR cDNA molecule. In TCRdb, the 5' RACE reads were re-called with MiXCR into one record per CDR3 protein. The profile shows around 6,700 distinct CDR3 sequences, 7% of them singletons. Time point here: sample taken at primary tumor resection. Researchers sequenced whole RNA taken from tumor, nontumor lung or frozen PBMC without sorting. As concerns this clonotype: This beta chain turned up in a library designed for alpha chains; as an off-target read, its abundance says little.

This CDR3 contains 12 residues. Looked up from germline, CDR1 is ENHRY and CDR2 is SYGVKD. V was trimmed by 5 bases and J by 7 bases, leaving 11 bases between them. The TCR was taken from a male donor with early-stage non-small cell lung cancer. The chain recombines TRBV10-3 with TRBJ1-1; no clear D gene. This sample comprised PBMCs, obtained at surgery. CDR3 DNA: TGTGCCATCAGTAACACGGGATATGAAGCTTTCTTT. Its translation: CAISNTGYEAFF.